This T cell receptor beta chain derives from a study of blood T cell repertoires in COVID-19. Overall study: COVID-19 samples, acute and convalescent, were from the United States, Italy and Spain. Sources were T cells, B-cell-depleted T cells, or PBMCs; the material itself was cDNA or gDNA.

The CDR3 has 14 amino acids. The V gene's germline CDR1 is SGDLS and CDR2 YYNGEE. The ends were cut back, 0 bases at V and 3 bases at J, with 8 bases in the middle. Original processing methods: Amplifying reference gene primers gave estimates of nucleated cell counts. Some clones are missing from TCRdb's copy, which holds only in-frame ones; the method was immunoSEQ multiplex PCR. V and J calls plus clone size are reproduced from that table; the DNA served to infer D and trimming. The data hold about 170,000 clones, with approximately 84% observed a single time. Those enrolled in Seattle joined during active infection and were followed longitudinally afterward.

This sequence joins TRBV9 and TRBJ2-3; a weak D match, TRBD2 (6 bases). This receptor was taken from a woman aged 80 or older with COVID-19, enrolled during active disease. Sequencing was done on a sample of peripheral blood. CDR3 amino acids: CASSVAGVTDTQYF. For the CDR3, the DNA is TGTGCCAGCAGCGTAGCGGGAGTAACAGATACGCAGTATTTT.